A selection of T cell receptor beta chains follows, all from one sample in a study of identical twins. TCRdb reanalysed the 5' RACE reads using MiXCR and keeps one entry per CDR3 protein. The sample lists some 590,000 distinct CDR3 sequences, approximately 10% occurring once. This sample was shared with a second study, whose subject was yellow fever vaccine responses in identical twins.

The sequencing input was PBMCs. The source is a woman aged 18 to 35 in good health. Each CDR3 is given with its conserved first and last residue. D genes are given only for firm matches. Where a row states a size, it is once, few, many or the class of an expanded clone; other rows omit it.

j_gene | d_gene | abundance | v_gene | CDR3aa | CDR3nt
TRBJ2-3 | TRBD2 | few | TRBV5-1 | CASSFQLAGSQWDTQYF | TGCGCCAGCAGCTTCCAACTAGCGGGGAGCCAATGGGATACGCAGTATTTT
TRBJ2-1 | NA | NA | TRBV29-1 | CSVDGRSGRQFF | TGCAGCGTTGACGGTCGATCAGGGCGGCAGTTCTTC
TRBJ2-7 | NA | many | TRBV2 | CASKGTDLSYEQYF | TGTGCCAGCAAGGGGACCGATCTCTCCTACGAGCAGTACTTC
TRBJ1-1 | NA | NA | TRBV12-3/TRBV12-4 | CVSSFSQGPVNTEAFF | TGTGTCAGCAGTTTTAGCCAGGGGCCAGTGAACACTGAAGCTTTCTTT
TRBJ2-7 | TRBD1 | few | TRBV29-1 | CSVERGTGGFYDEQYF | TGCAGCGTGGAACGGGGGACAGGGGGATTTTATGACGAGCAGTACTTC
TRBJ2-1 | TRBD2 | few | TRBV3-1 | CASSPTSGGFEFF | TGTGCCAGCAGCCCGACTAGCGGGGGCTTCGAGTTCTTC
TRBJ2-2 | NA | NA | TRBV14 | CASSHSIYTGELFF | TGTGCCAGCAGCCATTCTATCTACACCGGGGAGCTGTTTTTT
TRBJ2-1 | NA | NA | TRBV20-1 | CSARLGAHEQFF | TGCAGTGCTCGACTAGGTGCACATGAGCAGTTCTTC
TRBJ2-1 | TRBD2 | few | TRBV7-6 | CASSFLLAEHYNEQFF | TGTGCCAGCAGCTTTCTTCTAGCGGAACATTACAATGAGCAGTTCTTC
TRBJ2-3 | NA | many | TRBV4-3 | CASSPGTLPDTQYF | TGCGCCAGCAGCCCCGGGACCCTGCCAGATACGCAGTATTTT
TRBJ2-1 | NA | few | TRBV10-3 | CAIRGAEGGSYNEQFF | TGTGCCATCAGAGGGGCCGAGGGCGGCTCCTACAATGAGCAGTTCTTC
TRBJ1-5 | NA | NA | TRBV27 | CARPKRVDGNQPQHF | TGTGCCCGCCCTAAAAGGGTAGACGGCAATCAGCCCCAGCATTTT
TRBJ2-1 | TRBD2 | few | TRBV29-1 | CSVGGLAGVNEQFF | TGCAGCGTTGGGGGCCTAGCGGGAGTCAATGAGCAGTTCTTC
TRBJ2-3 | NA | many | TRBV7-2 | CASSSRGTGQYF | TGTGCCAGCAGCTCGCGGGGGACAGGACAGTATTTT
TRBJ2-1 | TRBD2 | once | TRBV11-2 | CASTKSGAGGLNEQFF | TGTGCCAGCACCAAAAGCGGAGCGGGAGGGTTGAATGAGCAGTTCTTC
TRBJ2-1 | TRBD2 | NA | TRBV6-1 | CASSTGLAGGYNEQFF | TGTGCCAGCAGTACAGGACTAGCGGGAGGGTACAATGAGCAGTTCTTC
TRBJ2-1 | TRBD2 | few | TRBV12-3/TRBV12-4 | CASSRGAGVINEQFF | TGTGCCAGCAGTCGGGGAGCGGGAGTAATTAATGAGCAGTTCTTC
TRBJ2-7 | TRBD2 | few | TRBV29-1 | CSVMTAGASSYEQYF | TGCAGCGTGATGACGGCGGGAGCATCTTCCTACGAGCAGTACTTC
TRBJ2-7 | NA | few | TRBV7-6 | CASSLDRTNEQYF | TGTGCCAGCAGCCTTGACAGGACAAACGAGCAGTACTTC
TRBJ2-1 | NA | NA | TRBV7-9 | CASSFTPEQFF | TGTGCCAGCAGCTTCACACCCGAGCAGTTCTTC
TRBJ2-3 | TRBD1 | NA | TRBV12-3/TRBV12-4 | CASSLGQGVAADTQYF | TGTGCCAGCAGTTTAGGACAGGGGGTGGCGGCAGATACGCAGTATTTT
TRBJ2-7 | NA | few | TRBV24-1 | CAASGTDLEQYF | TGTGCCGCCTCCGGGACGGACCTCGAGCAGTACTTC
TRBJ2-1 | NA | few | TRBV7-3 | CASSFSGAGEQFF | TGTGCCAGCAGCTTCTCAGGTGCTGGTGAGCAGTTCTTC
TRBJ2-7 | TRBD2 | NA | TRBV4-3 | CASSQGLANEQYF | TGCGCCAGCAGCCAAGGACTAGCAAACGAGCAGTACTTC
TRBJ1-1 | NA | NA | TRBV5-6 | CASSPDGRGREAFF | TGTGCCAGCAGCCCTGACGGGAGAGGGAGAGAAGCTTTCTTT
TRBJ2-7 | NA | NA | TRBV7-9 | CASSAPTVPYEQYF | TGTGCCAGCAGCGCCCCGACTGTCCCCTACGAGCAGTACTTC
TRBJ1-5 | NA | NA | TRBV24-1 | CATGDSDQPQHF | TGTGCCACCGGAGACAGCGACCAGCCCCAGCATTTT
TRBJ2-1 | NA | NA | TRBV7-2 | CASSLERGLGNEQFF | TGTGCCAGCAGCTTAGAGAGAGGTTTAGGGAATGAGCAGTTCTTC
TRBJ2-5 | NA | NA | TRBV11-2 | CASSLGVVWYF | TGTGCCAGCAGCTTAGGGGTCGTTTGGTACTTC
TRBJ1-6 | NA | few | TRBV12-3/TRBV12-4 | CASSEGQGAYNSPLHF | TGTGCCAGCAGTGAGGGCCAGGGAGCCTATAATTCACCCCTCCACTTT
TRBJ2-6 | NA | NA | TRBV15 | CATRPKVLTRSGANVLTF | TGTGCCACCAGGCCTAAGGTCCTCACCCGCTCTGGGGCCAACGTCCTGACTTTC
TRBJ2-7 | NA | NA | TRBV7-8 | CASSNLLRGGHEQYF | TGTGCCAGCAGTAACCTTCTGAGGGGCGGGCACGAGCAGTACTTC
TRBJ2-3 | NA | NA | TRBV4-1 | CASSQVDQRVLLGTDTQYF | TGCGCCAGCAGCCAAGTGGATCAGAGGGTATTGTTGGGGACAGATACGCAGTATTTT
TRBJ2-3 | NA | NA | TRBV5-1 | CASSLSGATWYDTDTQYF | TGCGCCAGCAGCTTGTCAGGGGCGACTTGGTACGACACAGATACGCAGTATTTT
TRBJ2-5 | TRBD2 | many | TRBV11-2 | CASSLSGYQETQYF | TGTGCCAGCAGCCTTAGCGGGTACCAAGAGACCCAGTACTTC
TRBJ2-5 | NA | NA | TRBV7-9 | CALTRDSGGETQYF | TGTGCCCTAACCCGGGACTCAGGAGGAGAGACCCAGTACTTC
TRBJ2-5 | NA | NA | TRBV4-3 | CASSQDRALGGETQYF | TGCGCCAGCAGCCAGGATCGGGCCCTTGGAGGGGAGACCCAGTACTTC
TRBJ2-3 | NA | few | TRBV6-5 | CASSYAPVGAPDTQYF | TGTGCCAGCAGTTACGCCCCAGTTGGGGCCCCAGATACGCAGTATTTT
TRBJ2-1 | NA | NA | TRBV5-1 | CASSSSFGNEQFF | TGCGCCAGCAGCTCCTCGTTTGGCAATGAGCAGTTCTTC
TRBJ2-2 | NA | once | TRBV28 | CASTIQGHTGELFF | TGTGCCAGCACTATACAGGGTCACACCGGGGAGCTGTTTTTT
TRBJ2-3 | NA | few | TRBV24-1 | CATSDQNGPSTDTQYF | TGTGCCACCAGTGATCAGAACGGACCAAGCACAGATACGCAGTATTTT
TRBJ2-7 | NA | few | TRBV27 | CASSLQPGSSTYEQYF | TGTGCCAGCAGTTTACAGCCGGGGTCCTCAACCTACGAGCAGTACTTC
TRBJ2-7 | NA | NA | TRBV20-1 | CSARDWGVGYEQYF | TGCAGTGCTAGAGATTGGGGGGTGGGCTACGAGCAGTACTTC
TRBJ2-3 | NA | many | TRBV7-2 | CASSQVGPYTTYF | TGTGCCAGCAGCCAAGTGGGACCCTACACGACGTATTTT
TRBJ2-7 | TRBD2 | few | TRBV5-1 | CASTNLAGHTYEQYF | TGCGCCAGCACCAACCTAGCGGGACATACCTACGAGCAGTACTTC
TRBJ1-2 | NA | many | TRBV5-1 | CASSLDGTIYGYTF | TGCGCCAGCAGCTTGGACGGAACGATATATGGCTACACCTTC
TRBJ2-7 | NA | NA | TRBV7-9 | CASSLASQIYEQYF | TGTGCCAGCAGCTTAGCGTCCCAGATCTACGAGCAGTACTTC